This T cell receptor beta chain was captured in a study of blood T cell repertoires in COVID-19. Study as a whole: There were acute and convalescent COVID-19 samples, and they came from the United States, Italy and Spain. The cDNA or gDNA used as material had been derived from T cells, B-cell-depleted T cells, or PBMCs.

Trimming left V 4 bases short and J 6 bases short, with 6 bases between. This CDR3 spans 11 amino acids. Patients of the Seattle cohort, enrolled during active infection, were followed longitudinally. Sequencing used immunoSEQ multiplex PCR; TCRdb keeps in-frame clones, though not all of them. This table has roughly 100,000 clones, 70% to 90% appearing once. This clone was detected only once. This receptor was taken from a man aged 45 to 65 with COVID-19, enrolled during active disease. Material for sequencing was peripheral blood. The V and J genes are TRBV12-3 or TRBV12-4 and TRBJ1-2; D gene ambiguous. The DNA for the CDR3 is TGTGCCAGCAGTTACGGGGATGGCTACACCTTC. Its protein product is CASSYGDGYTF.